One and the same sample provided the 23 T cell receptor beta chains below, sequenced in a study of blood T cells in healthy people across ages. Together with a sample-barcoded 5' primer, a J-beta primer mix was included in a second PCR lasting roughly 6 to 12 cycles. TCRdb used MiXCR to reprocess the 5' RACE reads, holding one entry per CDR3 protein. The sample lists about 1.4 million distinct CDR3 sequences; approximately 63% were seen once. Sequenced input: blood. Receptors originate from a young man in good health.

This clonotype appeared a few times. A junction boundary mismatches the germline segment, possibly from a read error. The chain combines TRBV29-1 with TRBJ2-1, with D perhaps matching TRBD2 (5 bases). Germline CDR1 reads SQVTM; CDR2 reads ANQGSEA. This CDR3 comprises 13 residues. The CDR3 DNA follows: TGCAGCGTCGAAGATACGGGATGGGATGAGCAGTTCTTC. Its protein is CSVEDTGWDEQFF.

This clonotype is a singleton in its sample. This chain joins TRBV7-8 and TRBJ2-7; possibly TRBD1 for D (6 bases). V lost 4 bases and J lost 3, with 19 bases in between. The germline V gene encodes CDR1 SGHVS and CDR2 FQNEAQ. CDR3 length: 16 residues. This CDR3 is CASSYPTDSNNYEQYF. The DNA of the CDR3 is TGTGCCAGCAGCTATCCAACGGACAGTAATAACTACGAGCAGTACTTC.

V and J are TRBV6-2 or TRBV6-3 and TRBJ2-1, with D unclear. Trimming left V 8 bases short and J 8 bases short, with 13 bases between. This CDR3 has 12 amino acids. The germline gives CDR1 MNHEY, CDR2 SVGEGT. CDR3 nucleotide sequence: TGTGCCAGCGCTCCTGAGTCCCATGAGCAGTTCTTC. Translation: CASAPESHEQFF.

The J gene is TRBJ2-7, the V gene TRBV6-6; D possibly corresponds to TRBD1 (5 bases). CDR1 is MNHNY, CDR2 SVGAGI, per germline (reference sequence). The CDR3 loop spans 16 amino acids. V lost 0 bases and J lost 2, with 14 bases in between. The CDR3 sequence: CASSYSTEDSAYEQYF. DNA of the CDR3: TGTGCCAGCAGTTACTCGACAGAAGATTCAGCCTACGAGCAGTACTTC.

About this clonotype itself: Mismatch with germline at one junction end may stem from a read error. The chain uses TRBV6-2 or TRBV6-3 and TRBJ2-7, with D perhaps TRBD1 (5 bases). The germline CDR1 and CDR2 sequences are MNHEY and SVGEGT. The CDR3 loop spans 14 amino acids. The CDR3 here is CASSLPSTVNTEFF. The CDR3 coding sequence is TGTGCCAGCAGTTTACCCTCGACAGTGAACACAGAGTTCTTC.

The chain employs TRBV19 and TRBJ1-2; possible D gene TRBD1, 5 bases. V lost 3 bases and J 6 bases, leaving 14 bases between the germline ends. This CDR3 has 14 residues. Per germline, CDR1 LNHDA and CDR2 SQIVND (reference sequence). The CDR3 nucleotides read TGTGCCAGTAGTATTGGGGCAACATCGGATGGCTACACCTTC. Its translation is CASSIGATSDGYTF.

V usage is TRBV7-2 and J usage is TRBJ1-2; 7 bases line up with TRBD1. The CDR3 extends over 14 amino acids. With 5 bases clipped from V and 8 bases from J, the junction kept 11 bases outside the gene matches. Per germline, CDR1 SGHTA and CDR2 FQGNSA. CDR3 loop: CASSPTGTDGGYTF. CDR3 nucleotide sequence: TGTGCCAGCAGCCCGACAGGGACCGACGGGGGCTACACCTTC.

This clonotype appeared a few times. The chain uses TRBV7-2 and TRBJ2-5; D gene unclear. CDR3 length equals 14 residues. Germline-derived CDR1 and CDR2 are SGHTA and FQGNSA. Trimming removed 5 bases from V and 5 bases from J, with 15 bases in between. The CDR3 nucleotides read TGTGCCAGCAGCCCCTTGGGTGTTAGGGAGACCCAGTACTTC. This codes for CASSPLGVRETQYF.

The chain has TRBV5-1 and TRBJ2-6, with D possibly TRBD1 on 6 matching bases. CDR1 SGHRS and CDR2 YFSETQ come from the germline V gene. The length of the CDR3 is 17 residues. The V end was cut by 4 bases, the J end by 2 bases, with 16 bases between. The CDR3 DNA is TGCGCCAGCAGCCCCCAGGGGATGGACGCTGGGGCCAACGTCCTGACTTTC. Residues: CASSPQGMDAGANVLTF.

J is TRBJ1-2 and V is TRBV6-2 or TRBV6-3; D unresolved. Trimming removed 8 bases at V and 6 bases at J, with 7 bases between. The CDR3 runs 10 residues. Germline lookup yields CDR1 MNHEY and CDR2 SVGEGT. In DNA, the CDR3 is TGTGCCAGCGGCGCGAATGGCTACACCTTC. Its translation is CASGANGYTF.

The chain joins TRBV10-1 to TRBJ2-5; 7 bases match TRBD1. The CDR3 sequence is 15 residues long. Germline-derived CDR1 and CDR2 are WNHNN and SYGVQD (reference sequence). V gave up 6 bases and J gave up 1 base; unmatched junction bases: 8. CDR3 amino acids: CASSPGQRIQETQYF. In DNA form, the CDR3 reads TGCGCCAGCAGCCCGGGACAGAGAATCCAAGAGACCCAGTACTTC.

The chain is built from TRBV5-1 and TRBJ2-5; D may be TRBD1 or TRBD2 (6 bases each). The V gene's germline CDR1 is SGHRS and CDR2 YFSETQ. V lost 0 bases, J lost 11 bases, and 26 bases lay in between. This CDR3 is 17 amino acids long. Here the CDR3 reads CASSLAKGGLYYNEQYF. DNA for the CDR3: TGCGCCAGCAGCTTGGCCAAGGGGGGCCTATATTACAATGAGCAGTACTTC.

V usage is TRBV5-1 and J usage is TRBJ2-2; TRBD2 aligns across 10 bases. This CDR3 contains 17 residues. The trim removed 4 bases at V and 8 bases at J, leaving 14 bases unmatched. Germline loops: CDR1 SGHRS, CDR2 YFSETQ. The CDR3 protein is CASSPQREGPVPGELFF. As DNA, the CDR3 is TGCGCCAGCAGCCCTCAGCGGGAGGGCCCCGTCCCTGGGGAGCTGTTTTTT.

This clonotype appeared a few times. V is TRBV7-6 and J is TRBJ1-1; D is unresolved. Germline V gene data show CDR1 as SGHVS and CDR2 as FNYEAQ. This CDR3 spans 15 amino acids. The V and J ends lost 2 bases and 4 bases respectively, with 14 bases between them. The CDR3 sequence is CASSLLGGEGTEAFF. The CDR3 DNA reads TGTGCCAGCAGCTTATTGGGCGGCGAGGGCACTGAAGCTTTCTTT.

J is TRBJ2-5 and V is TRBV27; D gene uncertain. TRBJ2-7 matches the DNA end more closely, so the J call is doubtful. CDR1 and CDR2 (germline): MNHEY, SMNVEV (reference sequence). The CDR3 covers 12 residues. This CDR3 reads CASSSLGDEQYF. The CDR3 DNA reads TGTGCCAGCAGTTCTCTAGGCGACGAGCAGTACTTC.

J is TRBJ2-7 and V is TRBV12-5; D unclear. This CDR3 spans 14 amino acids. Trimming cost V 1 base and J 4 bases, with 11 bases left between them. Germline V gene data show CDR1 as LGHNT and CDR2 as FRNRAP. DNA for the CDR3: TGTGCTAGTGGTTTGGGTAGTGGGGATTACGAGCAGTACTTC. This sequence encodes CASGLGSGDYEQYF.

This chain uses TRBV20-1 with TRBJ2-1; no clear D. The length of the CDR3 is 11 residues. Trimming left V 4 bases short and J 12 bases short, with 13 bases between. Per germline, CDR1 DFQATT and CDR2 SNEGSKA (reference sequence). The CDR3 protein is CSAKTTAAQFF. The CDR3 DNA is TGCAGTGCTAAAACGACTGCTGCGCAGTTCTTC.

The chain joins TRBV7-9 to TRBJ2-5; 8 bases are a match to TRBD1. The CDR3 extends over 15 amino acids. Germline values: CDR1 SEHNR, CDR2 FQNEAQ (reference sequence). V lost 5 bases to trimming and J lost 11 bases; unmatched junction nucleotides: 16. CDR3 residues: CASSARQGSVGEQYF. The CDR3 DNA reads as TGTGCCAGCAGCGCAAGACAGGGGAGCGTCGGGGAGCAGTACTTC.

V and J are TRBV27 and TRBJ2-1; no definite D call. The V gene lost 4 bases and the J gene lost 9 bases, with 16 bases spanning the gap. Per germline, CDR1 MNHEY and CDR2 SMNVEV (reference sequence). The CDR3 totals 14 residues. Here the CDR3 DNA reads TGTGCCAGCAGTTCCAGTCCAGTCGTGGGTGAGCAGTTCTTC. Protein: CASSSSPVVGEQFF.

The chain has TRBV12-3 or TRBV12-4 and TRBJ2-5, with D unresolved. The J call may be mistaken, given a closer DNA end match to TRBJ2-7. The CDR3 sequence is 10 residues long. The CDR3: CASPNYEQYF. DNA for the CDR3: TGTGCCAGCCCTAACTACGAGCAGTACTTC.

This clonotype was seen only once. V gene TRBV20-1 combines with J gene TRBJ1-2; TRBD1 is a possible D gene (5 bases). This CDR3 contains 14 residues. The V and J ends lost 0 bases and 3 bases respectively, with 11 bases between them. CDR1 and CDR2 from the germline V gene are DFQATT and SNEGSKA (reference sequence). The CDR3 DNA sequence: TGCAGTGCTAGAGAGACAGCCGGAGACTATGGCTACACCTTC. Amino acids: CSARETAGDYGYTF.

This clonotype was picked up a small number of times. The junction and the germline gene differ at one end; a read error may be behind it. V usage is TRBV7-9 and J usage is TRBJ1-1; no reliable D call. There are 14 residues in the CDR3. Germline lookup yields CDR1 SEHNR and CDR2 FQNEAQ (reference sequence). DNA of the CDR3: TGTGCCAGCAGTTTAGCGCGGCAGAACACTGAAGCTTTCTTT. Residues: CASSLARQNTEAFF.

The chain employs TRBV20-1 and TRBJ2-1; unclear D gene. Trimming took 6 bases from V and 4 from J, leaving 19 bases between them. The CDR3 runs to 15 residues. The germline V gene has CDR1 DFQATT and CDR2 SNEGSKA (reference sequence). In DNA, the CDR3 is TGCAGTGCCCCCAGGCCTTGGACGGATTACAATGAGCAGTTCTTC. Protein product: CSAPRPWTDYNEQFF.